The clone carrying this T cell receptor (beta chain) was counted a few times. What it recognizes is unknown. CDR1 is LNHNV and CDR2 is YYDKDF in the germline V gene (reference sequence). The CDR3 is 13 amino acids. V was clipped by 4 bases and J by 1 base, with 7 bases between them. Each donor's blood draw was 7.5 to 10 milliliters of peripheral blood. A J-beta primer mix and a sample-barcoded 5' primer were used in a second PCR of about 7 to 12 cycles. TCRdb called the 5' RACE reads again in MiXCR, with one record for every CDR3 protein. The sample lists about 930,000 distinct CDR3 sequences; around 29% were seen once. The data stem from a study of blood T cells in healthy people across ages. General observations from the study: TCR beta diversity was tightly associated with the proportion of naive T cells. Reliance upon unsorted PBMCs precluded definitive naive versus antigen-experienced comparison. Long-lived donors had more naive CD4+ cells and higher diversity than aged donors.

This sample also belongs to another study, concerning T cells of mothers and their children.

Material: blood. The receptor was derived from a woman between 35 and 50 years old in good health. The chain combines TRBV15 with TRBJ1-1, with no clear D. CDR3 nucleotides: TGTGCCACCAGCAAACAAGCGAACACTGAAGCTTTCTTT. Protein sequence: CATSKQANTEAFF.